The 4 T cell receptor beta chains given below trace back to one sample, sequenced in a study of identical twins. TCRdb used MiXCR to reprocess the 5' RACE reads, holding one entry per CDR3 protein. This sample has more than 1.5 million distinct CDR3 sequences, with around 29% found just once. The sequencing input was cord blood. The receptors here all came from a newborn girl in good health.

The rearrangement joins TRBV7-2 to TRBJ2-1, with D possibly being TRBD1 (5 bases). Germline assignment: CDR1 SGHTA and CDR2 FQGNSA. The CDR3 runs 14 residues. V was trimmed by 6 bases and J by 3 bases, leaving 12 bases between them. The CDR3 protein is CASSTGVLYNEQFF. In DNA form, the CDR3 reads TGTGCCAGCAGTACAGGTGTCCTCTACAATGAGCAGTTCTTC.

This clonotype has only a few counts. The chain is built from TRBV5-1 and TRBJ2-2; 12 bases match TRBD2. CDR1 and CDR2 (germline): SGHRS, YFSETQ. V shed 5 bases, J shed 0 bases, and the junction held 2 bases outside the gene matches. This CDR3 is 16 amino acids long. Here the CDR3 DNA reads TGCGCCAGCAGACTAGCGGGAGGAGCGAACACCGGGGAGCTGTTTTTT. It is translated as CASRLAGGANTGELFF.

The chain couples TRBV10-3 to TRBJ1-5; 9 nucleotides match TRBD1. The CDR3 totals 14 residues. Trimming cost V 10 bases and J 5 bases; bases outside gene matches: 9. Per the germline V gene, CDR1 is ENHRY and CDR2 is SYGVKD. The CDR3 region is CASSGTGRDQPQHF. The CDR3 DNA is TGTGCCAGTTCCGGGACAGGGAGGGATCAGCCCCAGCATTTT.

The chain employs TRBV3-1 and TRBJ2-7, with D possibly matching TRBD2 (6 bases). V was trimmed by 1 base and J by 2 bases, leaving 9 bases between them. CDR1 and CDR2 from the germline V gene are LGHDT and YNNKEL (reference sequence). This CDR3 has 14 amino acids. This CDR3 is CASSQAGVAYEQYF. The CDR3 bases are TGTGCCAGCAGCCAAGCGGGGGTCGCCTACGAGCAGTACTTC.